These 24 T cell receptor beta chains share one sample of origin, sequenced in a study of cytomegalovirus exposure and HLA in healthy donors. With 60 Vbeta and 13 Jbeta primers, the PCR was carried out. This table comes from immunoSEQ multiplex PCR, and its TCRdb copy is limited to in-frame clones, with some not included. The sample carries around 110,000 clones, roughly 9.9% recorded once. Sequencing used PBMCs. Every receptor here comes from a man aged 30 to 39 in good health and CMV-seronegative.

DNA for the CDR3: TGTGCCAGCAGCTTGGGAACCGGCTCTGGAAACACCATATATTTT. Its protein product is CASSLGTGSGNTIYF. The chain combines TRBV5-4 with TRBJ1-3; D not certain. Germline CDR1 and CDR2: SGHNT and YYREEE (reference sequence). The germline V and J ends were trimmed by 0 bases and 0 bases, with 7 bases remaining between them. This CDR3 has 15 residues. The variable domain in full, completed from reference TRBV5-4 and TRBJ1-3, reads ETGVTQSPTHLIKTRGQQVTLRCSSQSGHNTVSWYQQALGQGPQFIFQYYREEENGRGNFPPRFSGLQFPNYSSELNVNALELDDSALYLCASSLGTGSGNTIYFGEGSWLTVV.

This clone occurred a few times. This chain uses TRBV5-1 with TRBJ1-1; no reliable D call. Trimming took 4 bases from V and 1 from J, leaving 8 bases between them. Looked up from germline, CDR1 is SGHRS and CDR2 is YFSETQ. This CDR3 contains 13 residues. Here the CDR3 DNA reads TGCGCCAGCAGCCCGGGAGAGAACACTGAAGCTTTCTTT. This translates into CASSPGENTEAFF.

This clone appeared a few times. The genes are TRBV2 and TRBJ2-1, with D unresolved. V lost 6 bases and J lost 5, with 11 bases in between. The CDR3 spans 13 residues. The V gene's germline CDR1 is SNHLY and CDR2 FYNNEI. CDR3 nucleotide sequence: TGTGCCAGCAGGATAGACAAGAACAATGAGCAGTTCTTC. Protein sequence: CASRIDKNNEQFF.

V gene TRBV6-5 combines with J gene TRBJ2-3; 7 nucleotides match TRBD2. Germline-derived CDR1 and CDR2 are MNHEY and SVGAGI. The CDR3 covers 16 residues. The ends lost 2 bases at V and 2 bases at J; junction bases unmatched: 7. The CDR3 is CASSYLGRDFTDTQYF. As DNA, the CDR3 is TGTGCCAGCAGTTACCTGGGGAGGGATTTCACAGATACGCAGTATTTT.

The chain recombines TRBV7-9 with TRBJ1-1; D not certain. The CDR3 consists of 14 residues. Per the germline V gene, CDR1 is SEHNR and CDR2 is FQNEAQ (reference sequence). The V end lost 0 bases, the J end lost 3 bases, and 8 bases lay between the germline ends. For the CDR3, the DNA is TGTGCCAGCAGCTTAGCCCAGGCAGACACTGAAGCTTTCTTT. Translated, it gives CASSLAQADTEAFF.

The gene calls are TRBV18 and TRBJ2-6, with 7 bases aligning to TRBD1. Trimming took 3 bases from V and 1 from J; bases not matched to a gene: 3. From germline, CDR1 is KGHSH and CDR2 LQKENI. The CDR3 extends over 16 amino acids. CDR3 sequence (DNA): TGTGCCAGCTCACCTAAGACAGGGTCTGGGGCCAACGTCCTGACTTTC. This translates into CASSPKTGSGANVLTF.

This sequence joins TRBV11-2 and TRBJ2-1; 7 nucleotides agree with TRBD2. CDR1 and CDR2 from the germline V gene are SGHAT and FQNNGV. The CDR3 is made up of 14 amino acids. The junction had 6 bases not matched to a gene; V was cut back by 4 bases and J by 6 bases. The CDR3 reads CASSWRRTSNEQFF. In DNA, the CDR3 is TGTGCCAGCAGCTGGCGTCGGACTAGCAATGAGCAGTTCTTC.

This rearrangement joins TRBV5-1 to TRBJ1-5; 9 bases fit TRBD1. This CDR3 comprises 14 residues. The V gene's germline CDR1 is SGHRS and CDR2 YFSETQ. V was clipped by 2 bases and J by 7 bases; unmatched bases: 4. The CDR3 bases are TGCGCCAGCAGCTTTGGGACAGGGAAGCAGCCCCAGCATTTT. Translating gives CASSFGTGKQPQHF. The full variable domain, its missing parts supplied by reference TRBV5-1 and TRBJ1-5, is KAGVTQTPRYLIKTRGQQVTLSCSPISGHRSVSWYQQTPGQGLQFLFEYFSETQRNKGNFPGRFSGRQFSNSRSEMNVSTLELGDSALYLCASSFGTGKQPQHFGDGTRLSIL.

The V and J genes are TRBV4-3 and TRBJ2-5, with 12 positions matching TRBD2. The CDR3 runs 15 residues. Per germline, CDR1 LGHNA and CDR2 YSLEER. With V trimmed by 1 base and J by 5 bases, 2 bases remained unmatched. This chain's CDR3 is CASSQVTSGGETQYF. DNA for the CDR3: TGCGCCAGCAGCCAAGTAACTAGCGGGGGGGAGACCCAGTACTTC.

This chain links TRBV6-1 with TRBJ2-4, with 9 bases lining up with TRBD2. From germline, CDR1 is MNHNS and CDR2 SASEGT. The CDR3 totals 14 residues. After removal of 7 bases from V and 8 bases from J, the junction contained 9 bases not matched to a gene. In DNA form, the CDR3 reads TGTGCCAGCACAGGCGGGAGGGCCTTGGACATTCAGTACTTC. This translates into CASTGGRALDIQYF.

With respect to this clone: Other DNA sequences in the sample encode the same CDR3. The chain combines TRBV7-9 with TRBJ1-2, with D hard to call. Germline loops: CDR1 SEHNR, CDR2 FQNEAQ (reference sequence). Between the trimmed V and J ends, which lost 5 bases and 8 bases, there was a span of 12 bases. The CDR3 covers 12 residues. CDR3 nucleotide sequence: TGTGCCAGCAGCCAGACTGGGGAGGGCTACACCTTC. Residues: CASSQTGEGYTF.

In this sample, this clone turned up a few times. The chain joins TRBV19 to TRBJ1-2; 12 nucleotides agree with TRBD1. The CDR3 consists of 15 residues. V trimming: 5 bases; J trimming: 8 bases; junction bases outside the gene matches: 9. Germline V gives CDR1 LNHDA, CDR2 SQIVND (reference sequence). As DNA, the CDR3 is TGTGCCAGTAGTGTCGCCGGGACAGGGGGCGACGGCTACACCTTC. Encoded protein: CASSVAGTGGDGYTF.

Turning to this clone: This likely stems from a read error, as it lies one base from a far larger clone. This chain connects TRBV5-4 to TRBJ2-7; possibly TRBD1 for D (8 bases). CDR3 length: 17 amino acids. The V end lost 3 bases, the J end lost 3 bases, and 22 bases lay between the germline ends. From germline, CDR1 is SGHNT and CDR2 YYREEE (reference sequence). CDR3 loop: CASSSLDLTGDYYEQYF. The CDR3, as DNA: TGTGCCAGCAGCTCTCTAGATTTGACAGGGGACTACTACGAGCAGTACTTC.

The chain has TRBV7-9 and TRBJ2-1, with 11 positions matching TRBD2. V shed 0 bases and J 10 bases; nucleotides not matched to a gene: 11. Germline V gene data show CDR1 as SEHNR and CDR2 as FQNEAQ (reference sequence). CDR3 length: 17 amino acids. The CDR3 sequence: CASSLAGLAGYGREQFF. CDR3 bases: TGTGCCAGCAGCTTAGCAGGACTAGCGGGCTATGGACGGGAGCAGTTCTTC.

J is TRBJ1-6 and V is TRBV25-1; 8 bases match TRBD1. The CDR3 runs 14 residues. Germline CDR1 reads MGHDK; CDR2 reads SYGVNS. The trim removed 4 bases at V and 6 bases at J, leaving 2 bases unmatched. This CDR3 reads CASSGGTGNSPLHF. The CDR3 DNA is TGTGCCAGCAGTGGGGGGACAGGTAATTCACCCCTCCACTTT.

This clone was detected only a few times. CDR3 nucleotide sequence: TGTGCCAGCAGCACACCGGCCGCCAGGACGGGACTGGAGACCCAGTACTTC. Protein sequence: CASSTPAARTGLETQYF. The chain couples TRBV14 to TRBJ2-5; possible D gene TRBD2, 6 bases. Trimming shortened V by 5 bases and J by 5 bases, and 24 bases separated the two germline ends. The V gene's germline CDR1 is SGHDN and CDR2 FVKESK. There are 17 residues in the CDR3.

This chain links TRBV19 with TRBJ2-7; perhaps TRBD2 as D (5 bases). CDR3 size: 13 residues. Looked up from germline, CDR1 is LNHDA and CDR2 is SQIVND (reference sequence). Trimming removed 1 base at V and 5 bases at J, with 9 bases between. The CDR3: CASSIGAGDEQYF. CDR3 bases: TGTGCCAGTAGTATAGGGGCCGGGGACGAGCAGTACTTC.

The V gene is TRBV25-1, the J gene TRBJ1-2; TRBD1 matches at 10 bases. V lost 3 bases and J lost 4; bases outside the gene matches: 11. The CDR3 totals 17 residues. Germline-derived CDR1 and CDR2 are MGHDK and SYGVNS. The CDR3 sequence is CASSDFPGQGLSYGYTF. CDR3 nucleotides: TGTGCCAGCAGTGATTTTCCGGGACAGGGGTTGTCCTATGGCTACACCTTC.

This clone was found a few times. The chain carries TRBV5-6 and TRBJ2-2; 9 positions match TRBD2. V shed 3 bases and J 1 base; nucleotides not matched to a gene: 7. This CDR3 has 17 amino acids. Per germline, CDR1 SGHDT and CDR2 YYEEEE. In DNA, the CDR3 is TGTGCCAGCAGCTGGGGCCTAGCGGGAATGAACACCGGGGAGCTGTTTTTT. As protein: CASSWGLAGMNTGELFF.

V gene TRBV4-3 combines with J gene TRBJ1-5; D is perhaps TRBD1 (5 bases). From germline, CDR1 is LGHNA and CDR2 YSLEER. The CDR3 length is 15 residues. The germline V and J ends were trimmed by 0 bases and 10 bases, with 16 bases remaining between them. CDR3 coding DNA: TGCGCCAGCAGCCAAGATGGCAGGGAGGGTGACCCCCAGCATTTT. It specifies CASSQDGREGDPQHF.

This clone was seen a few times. The CDR3 DNA reads as TGTGCCAGCGGGGCGAGCGGGAGATCAGGCACCGGGGAGCTGTTTTTT. Residues: CASGASGRSGTGELFF. The V call is TRBV4-2, the J call TRBJ2-2, with 8 bases matching TRBD2. Germline loops: CDR1 LGHNA, CDR2 YNFKEQ. The CDR3 is 16 residues long. The V and J ends lost 8 bases and 4 bases, in that order; junction bases with no gene match: 12.

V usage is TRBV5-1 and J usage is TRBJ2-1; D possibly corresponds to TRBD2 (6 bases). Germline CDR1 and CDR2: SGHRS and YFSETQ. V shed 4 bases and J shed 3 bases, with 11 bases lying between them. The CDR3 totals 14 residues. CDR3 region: CASSPGGIYNEQFF. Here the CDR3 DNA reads TGCGCCAGCAGCCCTGGCGGGATCTACAATGAGCAGTTCTTC. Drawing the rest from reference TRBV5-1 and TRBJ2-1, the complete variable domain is KAGVTQTPRYLIKTRGQQVTLSCSPISGHRSVSWYQQTPGQGLQFLFEYFSETQRNKGNFPGRFSGRQFSNSRSEMNVSTLELGDSALYLCASSPGGIYNEQFFGPGTRLTVL.

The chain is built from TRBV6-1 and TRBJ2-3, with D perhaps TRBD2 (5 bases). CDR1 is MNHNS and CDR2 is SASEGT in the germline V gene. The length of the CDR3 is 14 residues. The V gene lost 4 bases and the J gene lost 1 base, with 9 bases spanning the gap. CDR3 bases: TGTGCCAGCAGTGGAGGGCTGGGCACAGATACGCAGTATTTT. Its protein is CASSGGLGTDTQYF.

The CDR3 DNA sequence: TGTGCTAGTGGACCCACAGGGGGATTGTCTCAGCCCCAGCATTTT. Residues: CASGPTGGLSQPQHF. The V gene is TRBV12-5, the J gene TRBJ1-5, with TRBD1 matching over 8 bases. The CDR3 is 15 amino acids. The trim removed 6 bases at V and 6 bases at J, leaving 10 bases unmatched. Germline loops: CDR1 LGHNT, CDR2 FRNRAP.